The entry below gives a single TCR delta chain sequence along with its context. Its antigen is not yet known. No base quality information exists; no much larger clone differs at one position. The CDR3 has 14 amino acids, counting the end cysteine and phenylalanine. CDR3 DNA is the only sequence kept; it has 42 bases, read in frame from the first base. In the germline V gene (reference sequence), CDR1 corresponds to TVYSNPD and CDR2 to GDNSRS. V loses 4 bases, J loses 0 bases, and the germline ends lie 15 bases apart. The data belong to a study of gamma-delta T cells after stem cell transplantation (dated by TCRdb to the mid-2010s). The library was produced with RT-PCR. Reads for this sample came from an Illumina MiSeq. Clonotypes were called again by TCRdb from the public reads via CATT, and duplicate nucleotide sequences were then merged into one entry. The sample has 11,000 or so delta-chain clones on record, approximately 38% of them singletons. The top ten clonotypes cover 2.8% of the sample.

This receptor was identified in a human donor. It is not recorded whose cells these are; they may come from a transplant donor. The specimen was gamma-delta T cells. The rearrangement joined TRDV3 to TRDJ1, with no confident D gene call. The nucleotide sequence reads as follows: TGTGCCTCGGAGTCCTTGATCAACACCGATAAACTCATCTTT. Its protein product is CASESLINTDKLIF.